One and the same sample provided the 25 T cell receptor beta chains below, sequenced in a study of blood T cells in healthy people across ages. A sample-barcoded 5' primer and a J-beta primer mix were used in a second PCR of roughly 7 to 11 cycles. Each CDR3 protein gets one entry after TCRdb re-called the 5' RACE reads with MiXCR. The sample has about 1.1 million distinct CDR3 sequences, around two fifths seen once. The sequenced material came from blood. These receptors all come from a man younger than 30 in good health.

A few counts support this clonotype. The chain links TRBV20-1 to TRBJ2-1; 7 bases fit TRBD1. Germline CDR1 DFQATT, CDR2 SNEGSKA (reference sequence). CDR3 size: 14 residues. J was trimmed by 8 bases and V by 2 bases; bases with no gene match: 9. CDR3 region: CSARRSGGRDEQFF. CDR3 nucleotide sequence: TGCAGTGCTAGAAGGTCAGGGGGTCGAGATGAGCAGTTCTTC.

The CDR3 coding sequence is TGTGCCAGCAGCTTAGAGGGTCAGGGTACGGAGACCCAGTACTTC. Encoded protein: CASSLEGQGTETQYF. This chain joins TRBV7-2 and TRBJ2-5, with D perhaps TRBD1 (5 bases). Germline V gene data show CDR1 as SGHTA and CDR2 as FQGNSA. The length of the CDR3 is 15 residues. The V gene lost 1 base and the J gene lost 5 bases, with 14 bases spanning the gap. Full variable domain (outside the CDR3, taken from reference TRBV7-2 and TRBJ2-5): GAGVSQSPSNKVTEKGKDVELRCDPISGHTALYWYRQSLGQGLEFLIYFQGNSAPDKSGLPSDRFSAERTGGSVSTLTIQRTQQEDSAVYLCASSLEGQGTETQYFGPGTRLLVL.

The chain combines TRBV5-4 with TRBJ2-1, with D tentatively TRBD1 (6 bases). V was cut by 0 bases and J by 6 bases, with 13 bases left in between. This CDR3 is built from 15 residues. CDR1 SGHNT and CDR2 YYREEE come from the germline V gene (reference sequence). CDR3 bases: TGTGCCAGCAGCTTGGCTATGGACAGCCGCAATGAGCAGTTCTTC. Translated: CASSLAMDSRNEQFF.

This clonotype was observed a handful of times. CDR3 in DNA: TGTGCCAGCAGCCAAGCCGCGGGGACTAGCACAGATACGCAGTATTTT. It yields the protein CASSQAAGTSTDTQYF. This rearrangement joins TRBV4-2 to TRBJ2-3; possible D gene TRBD2, 6 bases. The V gene lost 1 base and the J gene lost 0 bases, with 11 bases spanning the gap. CDR1 is LGHNA, CDR2 YNFKEQ, per germline. This CDR3 has 16 amino acids.

This chain links TRBV7-2 with TRBJ1-1; the D gene is possibly TRBD1 (5 bases). This CDR3 has 12 amino acids. Germline values: CDR1 SGHTA, CDR2 FQGNSA. Trimming shortened V by 5 bases and J by 6 bases, and 10 bases separated the two germline ends. The CDR3 nucleotides read TGTGCCAGCAGCATGGGGGTTTCTGAAGCTTTCTTT. This translates into CASSMGVSEAFF.

This chain uses TRBV7-9 with TRBJ2-3, with TRBD2 matching over 7 bases. V trimming: 5 bases; J trimming: 5 bases; junction bases outside the gene matches: 10. Germline-derived CDR1 and CDR2 are SEHNR and FQNEAQ (reference sequence). The CDR3 loop spans 15 amino acids. In nucleotides, the CDR3 is TGTGCCAGCAGCCCCCAGCGGGGCTCGGTAGATACGCAGTATTTT. This sequence encodes CASSPQRGSVDTQYF.

The sample holds a few counts of this clonotype. The CDR3 is CASSYYRPGTDGDTQYF. The CDR3 bases are TGTGCCAGCAGTTACTACAGACCCGGGACAGACGGGGATACGCAGTATTTT. The chain combines TRBV6-6 with TRBJ2-3; 7 bases are a match to TRBD1. The CDR3 loop spans 17 amino acids. V shed 1 base and J 6 bases; nucleotides not matched to a gene: 13. Looked up from germline, CDR1 is MNHNY and CDR2 is SVGAGI (reference sequence).

A single count supports this clonotype. A much bigger clone sits one base away, suggesting this may be a read error. The CDR3 bases are TGCAGTGCCGAGAAGGGGGCACAAGACCACTATGGCTACACCTTC. Its translation: CSAEKGAQDHYGYTF. V and J are TRBV20-1 and TRBJ1-2; 7 nucleotides align to TRBD1. V gave up 6 bases and J gave up 3 bases; unmatched junction bases: 13. Germline V gene data show CDR1 as DFQATT and CDR2 as SNEGSKA (reference sequence). This CDR3 has 15 amino acids.

This clonotype was counted only a few times. J is TRBJ1-1 and V is TRBV29-1, with D tentatively TRBD1 (5 bases). The CDR3 runs to 13 residues. Per the germline V gene, CDR1 is SQVTM and CDR2 is ANQGSEA. V lost 6 bases, J lost 3 bases, and 14 bases lay in between. Written as DNA, the CDR3 is TGCAGCGTGGCCGGGGGGTCTCACACTGAAGCTTTCTTT. The encoded protein is CSVAGGSHTEAFF.

This clonotype was picked up a small number of times. The V and J genes are TRBV20-1 and TRBJ2-5; 11 nucleotides line up with TRBD2. Germline V lookup: CDR1 DFQATT, CDR2 SNEGSKA (reference sequence). This CDR3 is built from 12 residues. Unmatched junction bases numbered 1, after V lost 6 bases and J lost 4 bases. CDR3 sequence (DNA): TGCAGTGCCGGGACTAGCGGAGAGACCCAGTACTTC. Its protein is CSAGTSGETQYF.

In its sample, this clonotype was seen once. V gene TRBV11-1 combines with J gene TRBJ2-5; 9 positions match TRBD1. The V and J ends lost 5 bases and 4 bases, in that order; junction bases with no gene match: 8. Germline CDR1 SGHAT, CDR2 FQDESV (reference sequence). CDR3 size: 15 residues. CDR3 in amino acids: CASSPRDRAAETQYF. DNA for the CDR3: TGTGCCAGCAGCCCCCGGGACAGGGCAGCAGAGACCCAGTACTTC.

The V gene is TRBV27, the J gene TRBJ2-5; 11 nucleotides match TRBD2. Germline V gives CDR1 MNHEY, CDR2 SMNVEV (reference sequence). V dropped 4 bases and J dropped 11; count of bases not matched to a gene: 15. This CDR3 region has 16 residues. CDR3 sequence reads: CASSYGTSGTRDEQYF. DNA for the CDR3: TGTGCCAGCAGTTATGGGACTAGCGGTACCAGGGATGAGCAGTACTTC.

V gene TRBV4-2 combines with J gene TRBJ1-1, with a possible D match to TRBD1 (5 bases). The CDR3 has 18 amino acids. Germline CDR1 LGHNA, CDR2 YNFKEQ. V was shortened by 1 base and J by 0 bases, with 18 bases between the two germline ends. The CDR3 sequence: CASSQVGRGRLMNTEAFF. In nucleotides, the CDR3 is TGTGCCAGCAGCCAAGTGGGTAGGGGTAGACTTATGAACACTGAAGCTTTCTTT.

This clonotype has only a few counts. This chain uses TRBV12-3 or TRBV12-4 with TRBJ2-2; D remains ambiguous. The V gene lost 0 bases and the J gene lost 1 base, with 6 bases spanning the gap. The CDR3 spans 15 residues. The CDR3 DNA sequence: TGTGCCAGCAGTTTAGCGGCAGGGAACACCGGGGAGCTGTTTTTT. This codes for CASSLAAGNTGELFF.

This clonotype was observed a few times. The chain uses TRBV20-1 and TRBJ2-3; weak D call: TRBD1 (6 bases). The CDR3 has 14 residues. The V end lost 6 bases, the J end lost 4 bases, and 17 bases lay between the germline ends. CDR1 and CDR2 (germline): DFQATT, SNEGSKA (reference sequence). CDR3 in amino acids: CSARRDTTPDTQYF. The CDR3 coding sequence is TGCAGTGCGCGCCGGGACACCACCCCAGATACGCAGTATTTT.

V gene TRBV4-3 combines with J gene TRBJ2-5; 9 bases line up with TRBD2. The CDR3 is 16 amino acids. Germline-derived CDR1 and CDR2 are LGHNA and YSLEER. The J segment lost 3 bases and the V segment lost 0 bases, leaving 5 bases of the junction unmatched. This CDR3 reads CASSQDYSGGEETQYF. In DNA, the CDR3 is TGCGCCAGCAGCCAAGACTATAGCGGGGGTGAAGAGACCCAGTACTTC.

In this sample, this clonotype turned up a few times. The chain recombines TRBV2 with TRBJ1-4; the D gene is possibly TRBD1 (6 bases). Germline V CDR1 and CDR2: SNHLY, FYNNEI. V lost 6 bases and J 8 bases, leaving 16 bases between the germline ends. The CDR3 is 14 residues long. CDR3 nucleotides: TGTGCCAGCAGCGTGAGCAGGGGAAACGAAAAACTGTTTTTT. As protein: CASSVSRGNEKLFF.

This clonotype has more than one count but fewer than ten. In DNA, the CDR3 is TGTGCCAGCAGCTTAGGACAGGGTGCAAACGAGCAGTACTTC. Residues: CASSLGQGANEQYF. The V and J genes are TRBV7-6 and TRBJ2-7, with 7 bases that match TRBD1. V was clipped by 1 base and J by 5 bases; unmatched bases: 5. This CDR3 is built from 14 residues. The germline gives CDR1 SGHVS, CDR2 FNYEAQ.

This rearrangement joins TRBV5-6 to TRBJ1-6; D is unclear. V gave up 4 bases and J gave up 6 bases, with 5 bases separating them. CDR1 is SGHDT, CDR2 YYEEEE, per germline. The CDR3 is 12 residues long. The CDR3 DNA is TGTGCCAGCAGCACACTTAATTCACCCCTCCACTTT. It specifies CASSTLNSPLHF.

V gene TRBV10-3 combines with J gene TRBJ1-1; TRBD1 might be the D (6 bases). V lost 11 bases and J 1 base, leaving 20 bases between the germline ends. CDR3 length equals 15 residues. Germline V CDR1 and CDR2: ENHRY, SYGVKD. This chain's CDR3 is CAAGLGGAQNTEAFF. As DNA, the CDR3 is TGTGCCGCCGGACTTGGGGGGGCTCAGAACACTGAAGCTTTCTTT.

The CDR3 nucleotides are TGTGCCAGCAGTTTACAGGGGAGTTATTCACCCCTCCACTTT. It specifies CASSLQGSYSPLHF. The J gene is TRBJ1-6, the V gene TRBV28; maybe TRBD1 (6 bases). CDR1 is MDHEN and CDR2 is SYDVKM in the germline V gene. The CDR3 runs to 14 residues. Deletions cut 2 bases from V and 8 bases from J, with 10 bases between.

V gene TRBV4-3 combines with J gene TRBJ1-1, with D possibly being TRBD1 (5 bases). Germline-derived CDR1 and CDR2 are LGHNA and YSLEER. This CDR3 is 16 amino acids long. V was clipped by 1 base and J by 1 base, with 13 bases between them. In nucleotides, the CDR3 is TGCGCCAGCAGCCAAGGATCAGGGCGGGGGAACACTGAAGCTTTCTTT. It yields the protein CASSQGSGRGNTEAFF.

This rearrangement joins TRBV5-6 to TRBJ2-1; TRBD1 might be the D (6 bases). Germline V CDR1 and CDR2: SGHDT, YYEEEE. The CDR3 extends over 16 amino acids. Trimming stripped 3 bases from V and 4 bases from J, with 17 bases between. The CDR3 here is CASSYHSGESYNEQFF. The CDR3 bases are TGTGCCAGCAGCTACCACTCAGGGGAATCGTACAATGAGCAGTTCTTC.

The chain employs TRBV2 and TRBJ2-1; weak D call: TRBD1 (6 bases). CDR3 length equals 14 residues. Germline V CDR1 and CDR2: SNHLY, FYNNEI. The ends were cut back, 7 bases at V and 3 bases at J, with 13 bases in the middle. The CDR3 protein is CASIRGRGYNEQFF. In DNA form, the CDR3 reads TGTGCCAGCATCCGAGGCAGGGGCTACAATGAGCAGTTCTTC. Full variable domain (remainder filled in from reference TRBV2 and TRBJ2-1): EPEVTQTPSHQVTQMGQEVILRCVPISNHLYFYWYRQILGQKVEFLVSFYNNEISEKSEIFDDQFSVERPDGSNFTLKIRSTKLEDSAMYFCASIRGRGYNEQFFGPGTRLTVL.

The chain uses TRBV2 and TRBJ1-5; D is undetermined. The CDR3 contains 17 residues. Germline V CDR1 and CDR2: SNHLY, FYNNEI. V lost 1 base to trimming and J lost 0 bases, with 13 bases between them. The CDR3 DNA sequence: TGTGCCAGCAGTGAAGAACCCATACAGTCTAGCAATCAGCCCCAGCATTTT. Translated: CASSEEPIQSSNQPQHF.